Listed below are T cell receptor beta chains from one sample, sequenced in a study of shared clonotypes between healthy human individuals. Sequencing used immunoSEQ multiplex PCR; TCRdb keeps in-frame clones, though not all of them. Here the sample spans about a million clones, approximately 68% being singletons. Sequencing was performed on memory CD4+ T cells sorted from blood. These receptors came from a man aged 18 to 30 in good health. CDR3s leave out the opening cysteine and the closing phenylalanine or tryptophan. The order of the fields is CDR3 protein, J gene, V gene.

cdr3_aa: ASSIAGAAPRYTQY
j_call: TRBJ2-3
v_call: TRBV19

cdr3_aa: ATSRDHLPSGTQY
j_call: TRBJ2-5
v_call: TRBV15

cdr3_aa: ASRDGTALNSPLH
j_call: TRBJ1-6
v_call: TRBV7-9

cdr3_aa: ASSDWTGSNSPLH
j_call: TRBJ1-6
v_call: TRBV6-1

cdr3_aa: ASSYGLAGDTQY
j_call: TRBJ2-3
v_call: TRBV7-9

cdr3_aa: ASSLWQGGFYEQY
j_call: TRBJ2-7
v_call: TRBV5-6

cdr3_aa: ASSLGGTAATNEKLF
j_call: TRBJ1-4
v_call: TRBV7-9

cdr3_aa: ASRQVEKLF
j_call: TRBJ1-4
v_call: TRBV6-5

cdr3_aa: ASSVEGTAYNEQF
j_call: TRBJ2-1
v_call: TRBV9

cdr3_aa: ASSIATGSNTQY
j_call: TRBJ2-3
v_call: TRBV19

cdr3_aa: ASSLSGQGGYEQY
j_call: TRBJ2-7
v_call: TRBV28